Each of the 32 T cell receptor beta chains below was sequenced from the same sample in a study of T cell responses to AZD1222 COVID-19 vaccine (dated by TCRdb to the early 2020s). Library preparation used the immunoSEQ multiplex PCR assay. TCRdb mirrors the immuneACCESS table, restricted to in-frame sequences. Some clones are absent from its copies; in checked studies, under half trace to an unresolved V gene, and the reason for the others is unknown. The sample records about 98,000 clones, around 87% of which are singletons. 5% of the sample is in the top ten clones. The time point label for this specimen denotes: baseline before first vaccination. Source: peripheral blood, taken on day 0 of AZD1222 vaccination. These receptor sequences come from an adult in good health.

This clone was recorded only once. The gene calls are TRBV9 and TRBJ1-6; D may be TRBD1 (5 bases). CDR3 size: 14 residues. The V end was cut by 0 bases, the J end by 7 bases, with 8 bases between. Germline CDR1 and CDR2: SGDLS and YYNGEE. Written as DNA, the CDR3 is TGTGCCAGCAGCGTAGCGGGGGAAAATTCACCCCTCCACTTT. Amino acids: CASSVAGENSPLHF.

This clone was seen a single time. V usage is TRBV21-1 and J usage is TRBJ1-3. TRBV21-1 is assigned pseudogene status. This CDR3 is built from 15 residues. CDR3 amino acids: CASSKVVIGRNTIYF. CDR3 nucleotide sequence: TGTGCCAGCAGCAAAGTGGTGATTGGGAGAAACACCATATATTTT.

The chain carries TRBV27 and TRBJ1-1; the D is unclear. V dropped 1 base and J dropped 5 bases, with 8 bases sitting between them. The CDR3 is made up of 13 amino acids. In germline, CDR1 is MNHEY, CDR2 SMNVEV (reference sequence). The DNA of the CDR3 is TGTGCCAGCAGTTTATTAAGAGGGACTGAAGCTTTCTTT. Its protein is CASSLLRGTEAFF.

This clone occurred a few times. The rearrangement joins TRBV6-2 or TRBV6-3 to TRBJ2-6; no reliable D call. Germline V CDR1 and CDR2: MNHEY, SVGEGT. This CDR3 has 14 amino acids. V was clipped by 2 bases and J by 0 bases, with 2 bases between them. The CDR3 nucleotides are TGTGCCAGCAGTTACAACTCTGGGGCCAACGTCCTGACTTTC. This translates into CASSYNSGANVLTF.

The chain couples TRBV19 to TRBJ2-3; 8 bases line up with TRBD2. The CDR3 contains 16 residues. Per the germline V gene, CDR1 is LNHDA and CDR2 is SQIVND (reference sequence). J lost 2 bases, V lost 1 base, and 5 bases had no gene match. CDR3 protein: CASSIVGGRTTDTQYF. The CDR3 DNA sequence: TGTGCCAGTAGTATAGTGGGCGGGAGGACCACAGATACGCAGTATTTT.

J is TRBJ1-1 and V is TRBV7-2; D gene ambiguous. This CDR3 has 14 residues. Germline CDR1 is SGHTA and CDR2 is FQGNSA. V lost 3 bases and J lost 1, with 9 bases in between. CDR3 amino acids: CASSFDNSNTEAFF. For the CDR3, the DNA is TGTGCCAGCAGCTTTGACAACTCGAACACTGAAGCTTTCTTT.

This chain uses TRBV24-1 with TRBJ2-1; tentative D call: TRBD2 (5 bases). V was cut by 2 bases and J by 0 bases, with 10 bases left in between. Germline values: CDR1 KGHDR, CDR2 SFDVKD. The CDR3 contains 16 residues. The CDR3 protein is CATSDSRGSSYNEQFF. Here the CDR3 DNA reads TGTGCCACCAGTGATTCCCGGGGTAGCTCCTACAATGAGCAGTTCTTC.

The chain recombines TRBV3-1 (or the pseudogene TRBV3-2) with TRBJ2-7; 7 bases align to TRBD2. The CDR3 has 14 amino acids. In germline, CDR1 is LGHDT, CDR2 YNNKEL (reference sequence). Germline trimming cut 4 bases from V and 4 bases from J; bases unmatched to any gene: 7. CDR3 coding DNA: TGTGCCAGCAGCCCTAGCGGAAGGAGGTACGAGCAGTACTTC. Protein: CASSPSGRRYEQYF.

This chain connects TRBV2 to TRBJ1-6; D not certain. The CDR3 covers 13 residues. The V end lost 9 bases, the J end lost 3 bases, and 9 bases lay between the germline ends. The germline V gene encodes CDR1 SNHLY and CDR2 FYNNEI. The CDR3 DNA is TGTGCCAGAGCCGGTATCTATAATTCACCCCTCCACTTT. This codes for CARAGIYNSPLHF.

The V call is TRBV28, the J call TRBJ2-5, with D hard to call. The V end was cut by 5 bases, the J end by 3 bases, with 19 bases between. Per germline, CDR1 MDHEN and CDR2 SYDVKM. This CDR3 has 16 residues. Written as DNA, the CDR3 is TGTGCCAGCAGTCTCTTCGACGGGTTGGCTAAAGAGACCCAGTACTTC. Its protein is CASSLFDGLAKETQYF.

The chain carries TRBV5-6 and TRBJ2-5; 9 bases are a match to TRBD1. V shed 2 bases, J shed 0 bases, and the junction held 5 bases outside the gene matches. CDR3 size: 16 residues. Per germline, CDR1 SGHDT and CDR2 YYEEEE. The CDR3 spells CASSFLGQGNQETQYF. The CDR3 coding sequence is TGTGCCAGCAGCTTTTTGGGACAGGGAAACCAAGAGACCCAGTACTTC.

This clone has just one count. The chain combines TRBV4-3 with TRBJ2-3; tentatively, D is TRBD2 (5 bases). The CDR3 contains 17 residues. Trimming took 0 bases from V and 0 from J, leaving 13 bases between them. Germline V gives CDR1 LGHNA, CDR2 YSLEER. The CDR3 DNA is TGCGCCAGCAGCCAAGATGTGGGCGGGCGGAGCACAGATACGCAGTATTTT. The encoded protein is CASSQDVGGRSTDTQYF.

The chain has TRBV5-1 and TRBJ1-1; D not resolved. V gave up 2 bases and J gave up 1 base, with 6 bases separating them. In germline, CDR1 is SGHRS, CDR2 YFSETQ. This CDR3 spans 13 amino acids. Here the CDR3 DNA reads TGCGCCAGCAGCTTATTGAAGAACACTGAAGCTTTCTTT. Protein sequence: CASSLLKNTEAFF.

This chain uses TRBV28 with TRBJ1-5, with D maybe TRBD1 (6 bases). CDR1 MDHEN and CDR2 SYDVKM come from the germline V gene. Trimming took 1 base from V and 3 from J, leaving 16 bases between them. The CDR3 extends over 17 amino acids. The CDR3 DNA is TGTGCCAGCAGTTTATCGATGGGGGGCAATTACAATCAGCCCCAGCATTTT. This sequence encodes CASSLSMGGNYNQPQHF.

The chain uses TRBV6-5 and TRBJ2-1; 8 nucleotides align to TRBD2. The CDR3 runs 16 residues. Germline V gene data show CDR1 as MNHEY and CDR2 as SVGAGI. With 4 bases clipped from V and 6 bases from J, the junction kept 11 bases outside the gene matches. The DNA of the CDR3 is TGTGCCAGCAGTTCTACGTTACGGGGGGGGGCCAATGAGCAGTTCTTC. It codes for CASSSTLRGGANEQFF.

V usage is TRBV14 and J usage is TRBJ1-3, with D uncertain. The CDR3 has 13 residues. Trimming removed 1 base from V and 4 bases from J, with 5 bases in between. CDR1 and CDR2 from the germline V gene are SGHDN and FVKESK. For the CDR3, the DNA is TGTGCCAGCAGCCAAGCCAGCGGAAACACCATATATTTT. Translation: CASSQASGNTIYF.

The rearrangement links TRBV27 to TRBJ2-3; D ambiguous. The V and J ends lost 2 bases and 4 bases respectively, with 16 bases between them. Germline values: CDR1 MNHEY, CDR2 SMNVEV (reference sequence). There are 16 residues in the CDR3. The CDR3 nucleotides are TGTGCCAGCAGTTTAAGTACCGGAGTTTCGGCAGATACGCAGTATTTT. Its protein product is CASSLSTGVSADTQYF.

CDR3 coding DNA: TGTGCCAGCAGCATACAGGGAGTCAACACTGAAGCTTTCTTT. Translating it yields CASSIQGVNTEAFF. This sequence joins TRBV7-3 and TRBJ1-1, with a weak D call TRBD1 (6 bases). Trimming took 5 bases from V and 2 from J, leaving 12 bases between them. This CDR3 has 14 amino acids. The V gene's germline CDR1 is SGHTA and CDR2 FQGTGA.

CDR3 DNA: TGTGCCATCAGTGAGGACAGGGCGTCGACTGAAGCTTTCTTT. Translation gives CAISEDRASTEAFF. The rearrangement joins TRBV10-3 to TRBJ1-1, with 7 positions matching TRBD1. Trimming took 2 bases from V and 5 from J; bases not matched to a gene: 5. In germline, CDR1 is ENHRY, CDR2 SYGVKD. This CDR3 is built from 14 residues.

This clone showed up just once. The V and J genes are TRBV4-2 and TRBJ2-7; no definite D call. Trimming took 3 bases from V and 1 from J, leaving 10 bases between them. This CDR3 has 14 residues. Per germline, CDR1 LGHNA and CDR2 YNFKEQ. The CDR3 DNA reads TGTGCCAGCAGCCACCCAGCAGGATCCTACGAGCAGTACTTC. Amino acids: CASSHPAGSYEQYF.

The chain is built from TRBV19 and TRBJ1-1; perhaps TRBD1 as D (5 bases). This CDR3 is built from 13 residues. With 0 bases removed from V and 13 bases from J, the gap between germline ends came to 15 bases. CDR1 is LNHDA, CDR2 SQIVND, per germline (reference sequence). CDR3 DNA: TGTGCCAGTAGTATAGATCCGGCGACAGCGGGTTTCTTT. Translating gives CASSIDPATAGFF. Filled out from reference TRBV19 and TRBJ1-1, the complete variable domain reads DGGITQSPKYLFRKEGQNVTLSCEQNLNHDAMYWYRQDPGQGLRLIYYSQIVNDFQKGDIAEGYSVSREKKESFPLTVTSAQKNPTAFYLCASSIDPATAGFFGQGTRLTVV.

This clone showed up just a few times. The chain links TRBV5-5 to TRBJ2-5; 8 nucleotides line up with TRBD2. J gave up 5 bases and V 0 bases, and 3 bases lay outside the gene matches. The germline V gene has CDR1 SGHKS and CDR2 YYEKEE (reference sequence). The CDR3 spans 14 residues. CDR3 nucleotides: TGTGCCAGCAGCTTGGCGGGGGGGCGGGAGACCCAGTACTTC. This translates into CASSLAGGRETQYF.

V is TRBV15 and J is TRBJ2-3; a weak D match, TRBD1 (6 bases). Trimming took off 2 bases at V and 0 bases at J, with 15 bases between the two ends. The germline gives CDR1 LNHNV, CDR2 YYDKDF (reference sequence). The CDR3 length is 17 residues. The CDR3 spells CATSRYIRDTSTDTQYF. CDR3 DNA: TGTGCCACCAGCAGATACATCCGGGACACGAGCACAGATACGCAGTATTTT.

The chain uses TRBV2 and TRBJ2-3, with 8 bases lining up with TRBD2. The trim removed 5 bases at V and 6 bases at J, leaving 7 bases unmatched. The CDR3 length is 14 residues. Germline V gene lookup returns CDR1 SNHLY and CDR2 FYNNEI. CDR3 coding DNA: TGTGCCAGCAGTATAAGCGGGGGCGGGGATACGCAGTATTTT. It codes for CASSISGGGDTQYF.

CDR3 in DNA: TGTGCCAGCAGCCGGGACAGAGCTAACTATGGCTACACCTTC. It encodes CASSRDRANYGYTF. The rearrangement links TRBV6-1 to TRBJ1-2; 7 positions match TRBD1. This CDR3 has 14 amino acids. Germline CDR1 is MNHNS and CDR2 is SASEGT. Trimming removed 6 bases from V and 0 bases from J; junction bases left unmatched: 4.

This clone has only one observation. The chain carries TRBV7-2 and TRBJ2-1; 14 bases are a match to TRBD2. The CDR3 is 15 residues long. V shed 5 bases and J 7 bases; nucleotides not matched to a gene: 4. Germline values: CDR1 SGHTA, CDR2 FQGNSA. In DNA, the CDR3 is TGTGCCAGCAGCGTCGGACTAGCGGGAGGTAATGAGCAGTTCTTC. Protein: CASSVGLAGGNEQFF.

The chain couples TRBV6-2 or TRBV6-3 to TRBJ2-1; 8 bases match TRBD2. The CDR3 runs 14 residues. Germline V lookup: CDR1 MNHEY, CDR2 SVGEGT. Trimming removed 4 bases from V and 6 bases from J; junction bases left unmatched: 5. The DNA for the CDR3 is TGTGCCAGCAGTTTAGCGGGAAGAATCAATGAGCAGTTCTTC. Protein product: CASSLAGRINEQFF.

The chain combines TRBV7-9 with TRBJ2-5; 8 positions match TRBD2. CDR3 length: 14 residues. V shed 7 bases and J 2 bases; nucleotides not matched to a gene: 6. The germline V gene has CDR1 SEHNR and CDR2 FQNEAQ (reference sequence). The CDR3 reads CASTTGGGQETQYF. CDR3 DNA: TGTGCCAGCACCACGGGCGGGGGGCAAGAGACCCAGTACTTC.

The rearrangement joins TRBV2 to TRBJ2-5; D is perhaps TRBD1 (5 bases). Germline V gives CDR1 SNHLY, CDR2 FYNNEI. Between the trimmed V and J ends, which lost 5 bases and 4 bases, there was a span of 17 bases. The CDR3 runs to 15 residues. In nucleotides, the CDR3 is TGTGCCAGCAGTCCCGGAAGGAAGGGGCCAGAGACCCAGTACTTC. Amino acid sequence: CASSPGRKGPETQYF.

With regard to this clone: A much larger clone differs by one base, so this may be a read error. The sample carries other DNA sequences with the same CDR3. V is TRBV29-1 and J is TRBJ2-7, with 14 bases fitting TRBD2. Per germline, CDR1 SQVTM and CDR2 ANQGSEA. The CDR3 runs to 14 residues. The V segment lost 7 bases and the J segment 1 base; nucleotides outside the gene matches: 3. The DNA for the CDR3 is TGCAGCGGAGGGACTAGCGGGAGATCCTACGAGCAGTACTTC. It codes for CSGGTSGRSYEQYF.

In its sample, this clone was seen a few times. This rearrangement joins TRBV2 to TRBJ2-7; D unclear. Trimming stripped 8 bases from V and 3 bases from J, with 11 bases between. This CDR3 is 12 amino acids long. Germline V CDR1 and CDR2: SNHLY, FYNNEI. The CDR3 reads CASLGGRYEQYF. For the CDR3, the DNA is TGTGCCAGCCTGGGCGGCCGCTACGAGCAGTACTTC.

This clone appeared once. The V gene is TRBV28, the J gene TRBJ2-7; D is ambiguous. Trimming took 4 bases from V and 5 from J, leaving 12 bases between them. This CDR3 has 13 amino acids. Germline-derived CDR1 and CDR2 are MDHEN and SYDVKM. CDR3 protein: CASSSLVPNEQYF. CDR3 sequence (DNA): TGTGCCAGCAGTTCCCTAGTACCTAACGAGCAGTACTTC.